One and the same sample provided the 26 T cell receptor beta chains below, sequenced in a study of cytomegalovirus exposure and HLA in healthy donors. The primer mix had 60 Vbeta and 13 Jbeta primers. Data came from immunoSEQ multiplex PCR; TCRdb stores just in-frame clones and leaves some out. The sample carries under 200,000 clones, roughly 74% recorded once. The sequenced sample was PBMCs. The source of these receptors is a woman aged 40 to 49 in good health and CMV-seropositive.

The chain carries TRBV28 and TRBJ1-1, with 9 nucleotides matching TRBD1. V gave up 1 base and J gave up 4 bases; unmatched junction bases: 4. The CDR3 sequence is 15 residues long. Germline V lookup: CDR1 MDHEN, CDR2 SYDVKM. CDR3 amino acids: CASSLLTGGSTEAFF. DNA of the CDR3: TGTGCCAGCAGTTTATTGACAGGGGGGAGCACTGAAGCTTTCTTT.

V usage is TRBV6-5 and J usage is TRBJ2-5; 9 bases map to TRBD1. Germline V gene lookup returns CDR1 MNHEY and CDR2 SVGAGI. The CDR3 is made up of 13 amino acids. Trimming removed 6 bases from V and 5 bases from J; junction bases left unmatched: 4. The CDR3 sequence: CASRGTGYETQYF. CDR3 DNA: TGTGCCAGCAGGGGGACAGGGTACGAGACCCAGTACTTC.

This clone occurred once. The chain is built from TRBV2 and TRBJ2-1, with 10 bases aligning to TRBD2. In germline, CDR1 is SNHLY, CDR2 FYNNEI. V trimming: 2 bases; J trimming: 7 bases; junction bases outside the gene matches: 23. The length of the CDR3 is 21 residues. In DNA form, the CDR3 reads TGTGCCAGCAGTGAACTGCCGACTCTGGCCGTTGGGACTAGCGTTATAAATGAGCAGTTCTTC. It codes for CASSELPTLAVGTSVINEQFF.

The chain couples TRBV7-2 to TRBJ2-7; a weak D match, TRBD1 (6 bases). This CDR3 comprises 14 residues. Germline lookup yields CDR1 SGHTA and CDR2 FQGNSA. The V gene lost 4 bases and the J gene lost 2 bases, with 12 bases spanning the gap. The CDR3 DNA follows: TGTGCCAGCAGCTACTCGACAGGCACCTACGAGCAGTACTTC. Residues: CASSYSTGTYEQYF.

The V call is TRBV7-9, the J call TRBJ2-1; TRBD2 is a possible D gene (5 bases). V dropped 5 bases and J dropped 4 bases, with 12 bases sitting between them. Germline V CDR1 and CDR2: SEHNR, FQNEAQ (reference sequence). The CDR3 loop spans 14 amino acids. The CDR3 is CASSPQDSYNEQFF. For the CDR3, the DNA is TGTGCCAGCAGCCCCCAGGACTCGTACAATGAGCAGTTCTTC. Filled out from reference TRBV7-9 and TRBJ2-1, the complete variable domain reads DTGVSQNPRHKITKRGQNVTFRCDPISEHNRLYWYRQTLGQGPEFLTYFQNEAQLEKSRLLSDRFSAERPKGSFSTLEIQRTEQGDSAMYLCASSPQDSYNEQFFGPGTRLTVL.

The rearrangement links TRBV4-2 to TRBJ1-2, with D perhaps TRBD1 (6 bases). This CDR3 comprises 15 residues. V shed 0 bases and J shed 4 bases, with 12 bases lying between them. Germline assignment: CDR1 LGHNA and CDR2 YNFKEQ. The CDR3 DNA reads TGTGCCAGCAGCCAAGAGACAGGTGCGACCTATGGCTACACCTTC. Its translation: CASSQETGATYGYTF.

This rearrangement joins TRBV10-3 to TRBJ2-3, with D perhaps matching TRBD1 (6 bases). The germline V and J ends were trimmed by 2 bases and 2 bases, with 8 bases remaining between them. The CDR3 is made up of 14 amino acids. CDR1 is ENHRY, CDR2 SYGVKD, per germline. The CDR3 sequence: CAISEDRNTDTQYF. CDR3 coding DNA: TGTGCCATCAGTGAGGACAGGAACACAGATACGCAGTATTTT.

CDR3 in amino acids: CASSYLPDKNNEKLFF. CDR3 coding DNA: TGTGCCAGCAGTTACCTCCCCGACAAAAATAATGAAAAACTGTTTTTT. The chain combines TRBV6-5 with TRBJ1-4; no firm D call. V lost 2 bases and J lost 4, with 14 bases in between. Germline-derived CDR1 and CDR2 are MNHEY and SVGAGI. This CDR3 region has 16 residues.

V is TRBV7-6 and J is TRBJ2-7, with TRBD1 matching 8 bases. The CDR3 extends over 15 amino acids. Unmatched junction bases numbered 13, after V lost 5 bases and J lost 7 bases. Germline lookup yields CDR1 SGHVS and CDR2 FNYEAQ. CDR3 amino acids: CASSPIGGQVREQYF. CDR3 DNA: TGTGCCAGCAGCCCCATTGGGGGACAGGTACGTGAGCAGTACTTC.

The genes are TRBV5-4 and TRBJ2-4; 9 bases line up with TRBD1. The V gene's germline CDR1 is SGHNT and CDR2 YYREEE (reference sequence). CDR3 length equals 16 residues. With V trimmed by 4 bases and J by 4 bases, 9 bases remained unmatched. Written as DNA, the CDR3 is TGTGCCAGCAGCATTACAGGGGGCGCCCCGAAAAACATTCAGTACTTC. Its protein product is CASSITGGAPKNIQYF.

The V call is TRBV7-8, the J call TRBJ1-5, with D maybe TRBD1 (6 bases). The germline V gene encodes CDR1 SGHVS and CDR2 FQNEAQ. The CDR3 length is 16 residues. Trimming shortened V by 6 bases and J by 0 bases, and 15 bases separated the two germline ends. CDR3: CASRPEGVYSNQPQHF. The CDR3 DNA sequence: TGTGCCAGCAGACCCGAGGGGGTTTATAGCAATCAGCCCCAGCATTTT.

The chain joins TRBV28 to TRBJ1-2; 7 bases align to TRBD1. Germline trimming cut 6 bases from V and 6 bases from J; bases unmatched to any gene: 13. The CDR3 runs to 15 residues. The V gene's germline CDR1 is MDHEN and CDR2 SYDVKM. The DNA of the CDR3 is TGTGCCAGCAGCAGACAGGGAAACCGGGCGGATGGCTACACCTTC. Translating gives CASSRQGNRADGYTF.

The J gene is TRBJ2-7, the V gene TRBV30; the match to TRBD2 covers 9 bases. This CDR3 has 14 amino acids. J gave up 3 bases and V 4 bases, and 7 bases lay outside the gene matches. The germline V gene encodes CDR1 GTSNPN and CDR2 SVGIG (reference sequence). In DNA form, the CDR3 reads TGTGCCTGGACGGCTAGCGGGACCTACTACGAGCAGTACTTC. Its translation is CAWTASGTYYEQYF. The full variable domain, with the rest looked up from reference TRBV30 and TRBJ2-7, is SQTIHQWPATLVQPVGSPLSLECTVEGTSNPNLYWYRQAAGRGLQLLFYSVGIGQISSEVPQNLSASRPQDRQFILSSKKLLLSDSGFYLCAWTASGTYYEQYFGPGTRLTVT.

J is TRBJ2-1 and V is TRBV6-4; 10 bases fit TRBD1. The CDR3 runs 13 residues. Germline V gene sequence: CDR1 MRHNA, CDR2 SNTAGT. The trim removed 1 base at V and 13 bases at J, leaving 4 bases unmatched. In DNA form, the CDR3 reads TGTGCCAGCAGTGACTGGGACAGGGGCCCCCAGTTCTTC. It translates to CASSDWDRGPQFF.

The rearrangement uses TRBV19 and TRBJ2-7; D might be TRBD1 (6 bases). Germline loops: CDR1 LNHDA, CDR2 SQIVND (reference sequence). The CDR3 spans 14 residues. V lost 5 bases to trimming and J lost 4 bases, with 15 bases between them. CDR3 DNA sequence: TGTGCCAGTAGTGGGGCCTCAGGGGCGTACGAGCAGTACTTC. It codes for CASSGASGAYEQYF.

Only one count was recorded for this clone. The chain links TRBV4-3 to TRBJ2-5; no clear D gene. V lost 0 bases to trimming and J lost 2 bases, with 7 bases between them. The CDR3 is made up of 14 amino acids. Germline V gene data show CDR1 as LGHNA and CDR2 as YSLEER. The CDR3 DNA reads TGCGCCAGCAGCCAAGACGTCGGGCAAGAGACCCAGTACTTC. Residues: CASSQDVGQETQYF.

The chain recombines TRBV30 with TRBJ1-5; D unresolved. This CDR3 has 14 amino acids. Germline CDR1 is GTSNPN and CDR2 is SVGIG (reference sequence). With 2 bases removed from V and 1 base from J, the gap between germline ends came to 9 bases. The CDR3 sequence: CAWSHGLSNQPQHF. The CDR3 DNA reads TGTGCCTGGAGTCACGGACTAAGCAATCAGCCCCAGCATTTT.

This clone was counted a few times. The chain uses TRBV7-6 and TRBJ2-1; 9 bases match TRBD2. The CDR3 extends over 12 amino acids. Germline assignment: CDR1 SGHVS and CDR2 FNYEAQ. V shed 2 bases and J 10 bases; nucleotides not matched to a gene: 0. The CDR3 loop reads CASSLLAGEQFF. The CDR3 bases are TGTGCCAGCAGCTTACTAGCGGGAGAGCAGTTCTTC.

This sequence joins TRBV25-1 and TRBJ2-7, with TRBD2 matching 11 bases. Germline loops: CDR1 MGHDK, CDR2 SYGVNS. After removal of 6 bases from V and 4 bases from J, the junction contained 5 bases not matched to a gene. The CDR3 covers 14 residues. The CDR3 region has the DNA TGTGCCAGCAGGGGGACTAGCGGAGGGTACGAGCAGTACTTC. Translation gives CASRGTSGGYEQYF.

This rearrangement joins TRBV5-1 to TRBJ2-3; 8 bases align to TRBD1. Per the germline V gene, CDR1 is SGHRS and CDR2 is YFSETQ. V lost 4 bases and J lost 6; bases outside the gene matches: 1. The CDR3 extends over 12 amino acids. Here the CDR3 reads CASSRTGDTQYF. CDR3 nucleotide sequence: TGCGCCAGCAGCCGGACAGGGGATACGCAGTATTTT.

V usage is TRBV7-3 and J usage is TRBJ2-6; 7 bases are a match to TRBD1. V was pared by 0 bases and J by 1 base, with 9 bases of the junction left unmatched. Germline V gene lookup returns CDR1 SGHTA and CDR2 FQGTGA. The CDR3 sequence is 19 residues long. CDR3 DNA sequence: TGTGCCAGCAGCTTAACGAGGAACAGGGGTCTTTCTGGGGCCAACGTCCTGACTTTC. Translation: CASSLTRNRGLSGANVLTF.

The rearrangement joins TRBV6-5 to TRBJ1-1; D may be TRBD1 (6 bases). Between the trimmed V and J ends, which lost 4 bases and 5 bases, there was a span of 14 bases. The CDR3 contains 14 residues. The germline V gene has CDR1 MNHEY and CDR2 SVGAGI. CDR3 DNA sequence: TGTGCCAGCAGTTCCCCTCCTACAGGGACTGAAGCTTTCTTT. Translated: CASSSPPTGTEAFF.

This chain links TRBV7-2 with TRBJ1-1, with a tentative D call TRBD1 (6 bases). The germline CDR1 and CDR2 sequences are SGHTA and FQGNSA. The V and J ends lost 2 bases and 0 bases respectively, with 13 bases between them. The length of the CDR3 is 16 residues. In nucleotides, the CDR3 is TGTGCCAGCAGCTTAACAGGACAGCTTATGAACACTGAAGCTTTCTTT. Residues: CASSLTGQLMNTEAFF.

The chain is built from TRBV7-9 and TRBJ2-1; 7 bases line up with TRBD1. CDR1 is SEHNR, CDR2 FQNEAQ, per germline (reference sequence). The CDR3 loop spans 15 amino acids. The junction had 9 bases not matched to a gene; V was cut back by 0 bases and J by 10 bases. CDR3 in amino acids: CASSLAPLSRGEQFF. CDR3 nucleotide sequence: TGTGCCAGCAGCTTAGCCCCACTGTCCAGGGGGGAGCAGTTCTTC.

V usage is TRBV4-3 and J usage is TRBJ2-1, with D maybe TRBD2 (6 bases). The germline V gene encodes CDR1 LGHNA and CDR2 YSLEER. CDR3 size: 14 residues. V gave up 0 bases and J gave up 9 bases, with 12 bases separating them. CDR3 coding DNA: TGCGCCAGCAGCCAAGATCTGGGGGGATTTGAGCAGTTCTTC. Translation: CASSQDLGGFEQFF.

The chain uses TRBV13 and TRBJ2-7; 8 bases fit TRBD2. Germline V CDR1 and CDR2: PRHDT, FYEKMQ (reference sequence). The CDR3 sequence is 14 residues long. J gave up 5 bases and V 0 bases, and 3 bases lay outside the gene matches. This chain's CDR3 is CASSLGAGGNEQYF. Here the CDR3 DNA reads TGTGCCAGCAGCTTAGGCGCGGGAGGCAACGAGCAGTACTTC.